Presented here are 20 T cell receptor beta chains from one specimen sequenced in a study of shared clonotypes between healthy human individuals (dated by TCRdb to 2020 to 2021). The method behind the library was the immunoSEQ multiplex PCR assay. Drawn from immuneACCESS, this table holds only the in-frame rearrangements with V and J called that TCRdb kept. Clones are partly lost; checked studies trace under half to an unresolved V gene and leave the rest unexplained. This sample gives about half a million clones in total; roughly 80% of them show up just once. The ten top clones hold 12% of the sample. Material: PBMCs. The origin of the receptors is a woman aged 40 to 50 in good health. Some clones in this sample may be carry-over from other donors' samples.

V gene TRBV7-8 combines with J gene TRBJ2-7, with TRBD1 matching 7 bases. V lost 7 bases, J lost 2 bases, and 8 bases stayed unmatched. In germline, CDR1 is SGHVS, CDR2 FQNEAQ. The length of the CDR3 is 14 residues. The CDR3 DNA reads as TGTGCCAGCACCCGAGGGGGCAGGGCCTACGAGCAGTACTTC. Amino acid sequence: CASTRGGRAYEQYF.

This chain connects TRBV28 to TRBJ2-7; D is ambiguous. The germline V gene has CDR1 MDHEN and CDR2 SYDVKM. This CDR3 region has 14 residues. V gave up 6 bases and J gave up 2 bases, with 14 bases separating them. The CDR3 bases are TGTGCCAGCAGCCCGAGTTGGCCAGCCTACGAGCAGTACTTC. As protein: CASSPSWPAYEQYF.

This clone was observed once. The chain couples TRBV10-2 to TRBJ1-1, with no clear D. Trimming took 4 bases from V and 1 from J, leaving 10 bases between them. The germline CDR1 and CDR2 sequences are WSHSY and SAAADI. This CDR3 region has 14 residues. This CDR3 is CASSASGPNTEAFF. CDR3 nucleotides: TGCGCCAGCAGTGCCTCGGGCCCGAACACTGAAGCTTTCTTT.

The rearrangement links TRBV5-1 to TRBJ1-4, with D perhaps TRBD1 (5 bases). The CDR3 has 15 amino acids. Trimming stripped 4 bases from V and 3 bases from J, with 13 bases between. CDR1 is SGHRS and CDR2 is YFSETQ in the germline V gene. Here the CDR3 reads CASSRAGAANEKLFF. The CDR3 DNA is TGCGCCAGCAGCCGGGCCGGGGCGGCTAATGAAAAACTGTTTTTT.

CDR3 nucleotide sequence: TGTGCCAGTAGTCCCCGGGAAGCGCGAACCTACGAGCAGTACTTC. Amino acids: CASSPREARTYEQYF. This chain connects TRBV19 to TRBJ2-7; tentatively, D is TRBD2 (5 bases). The CDR3 is 15 residues long. Germline values: CDR1 LNHDA, CDR2 SQIVND (reference sequence). V lost 5 bases, J lost 2 bases, and 16 bases lay in between. Using reference TRBV19 and TRBJ2-7 for the parts outside the CDR3, the full variable domain is DGGITQSPKYLFRKEGQNVTLSCEQNLNHDAMYWYRQDPGQGLRLIYYSQIVNDFQKGDIAEGYSVSREKKESFPLTVTSAQKNPTAFYLCASSPREARTYEQYFGPGTRLTVT.

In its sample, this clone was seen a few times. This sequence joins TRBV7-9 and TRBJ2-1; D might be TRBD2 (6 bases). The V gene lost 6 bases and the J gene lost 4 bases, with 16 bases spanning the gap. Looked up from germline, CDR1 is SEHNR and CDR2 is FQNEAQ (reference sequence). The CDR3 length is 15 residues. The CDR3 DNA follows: TGTGCCAGCAGTACTTCTACGGGAGTTTACAATGAGCAGTTCTTC. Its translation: CASSTSTGVYNEQFF.

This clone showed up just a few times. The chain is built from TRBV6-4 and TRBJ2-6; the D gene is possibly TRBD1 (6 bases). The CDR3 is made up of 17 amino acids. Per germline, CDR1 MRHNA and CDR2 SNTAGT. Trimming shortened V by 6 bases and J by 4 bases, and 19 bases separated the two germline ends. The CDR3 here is CASSPTGSGTGANVLTF. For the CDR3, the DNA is TGTGCCAGCAGCCCAACAGGGTCGGGGACAGGGGCCAACGTCCTGACTTTC.

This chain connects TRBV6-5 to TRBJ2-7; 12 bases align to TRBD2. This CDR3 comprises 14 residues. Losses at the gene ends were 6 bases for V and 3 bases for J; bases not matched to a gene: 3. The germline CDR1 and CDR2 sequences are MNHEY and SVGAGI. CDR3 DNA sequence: TGTGCCAGCAGACGGACTAGCGGGGTCTACGAGCAGTACTTC. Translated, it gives CASRRTSGVYEQYF.

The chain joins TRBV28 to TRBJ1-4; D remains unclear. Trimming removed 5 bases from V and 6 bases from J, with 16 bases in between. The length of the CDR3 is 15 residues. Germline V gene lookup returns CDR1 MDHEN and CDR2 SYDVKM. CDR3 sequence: CASSLTSPTDEKLFF. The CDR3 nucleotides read TGTGCCAGCAGTCTCACTTCTCCGACGGATGAAAAACTGTTTTTT. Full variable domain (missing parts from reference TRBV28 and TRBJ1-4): DVKVTQSSRYLVKRTGEKVFLECVQDMDHENMFWYRQDPGLGLRLIYFSYDVKMKEKGDIPEGYSVSREKKERFSLILESASTNQTSMYLCASSLTSPTDEKLFFGSGTQLSVL.

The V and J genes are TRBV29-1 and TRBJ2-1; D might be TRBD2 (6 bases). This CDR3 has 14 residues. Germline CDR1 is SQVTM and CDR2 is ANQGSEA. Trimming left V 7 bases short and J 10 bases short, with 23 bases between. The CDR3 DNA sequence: TGCAGCGCTGGAGGGGAGCTATGGGTTGGGGAGCAGTTCTTC. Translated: CSAGGELWVGEQFF.

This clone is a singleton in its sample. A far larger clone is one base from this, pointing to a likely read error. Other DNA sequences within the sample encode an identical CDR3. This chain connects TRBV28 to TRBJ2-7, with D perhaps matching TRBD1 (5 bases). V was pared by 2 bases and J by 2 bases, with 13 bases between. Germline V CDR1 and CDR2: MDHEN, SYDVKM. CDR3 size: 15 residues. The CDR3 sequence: CASSLGAAPAYEQYF. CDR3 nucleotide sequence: TGTGCCAGCAGTTTAGGGGCAGCACCAGCCTACGAGCAGTACTTC.

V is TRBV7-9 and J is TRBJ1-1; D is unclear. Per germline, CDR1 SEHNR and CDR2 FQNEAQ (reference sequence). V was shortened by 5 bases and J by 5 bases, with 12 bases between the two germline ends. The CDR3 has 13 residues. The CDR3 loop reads CASSKNTVTEAFF. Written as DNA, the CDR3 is TGTGCCAGCAGCAAAAATACCGTGACTGAAGCTTTCTTT. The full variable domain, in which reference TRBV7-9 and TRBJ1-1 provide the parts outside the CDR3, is DTGVSQNPRHKITKRGQNVTFRCDPISEHNRLYWYRQTLGQGPEFLTYFQNEAQLEKSRLLSDRFSAERPKGSFSTLEIQRTEQGDSAMYLCASSKNTVTEAFFGQGTRLTVV.

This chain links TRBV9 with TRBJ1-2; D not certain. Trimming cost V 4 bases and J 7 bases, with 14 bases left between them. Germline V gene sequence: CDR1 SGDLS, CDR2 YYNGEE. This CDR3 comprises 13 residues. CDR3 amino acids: CASSLLGGSGYTF. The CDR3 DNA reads TGTGCCAGCAGCCTCCTTGGCGGGAGTGGCTACACCTTC.

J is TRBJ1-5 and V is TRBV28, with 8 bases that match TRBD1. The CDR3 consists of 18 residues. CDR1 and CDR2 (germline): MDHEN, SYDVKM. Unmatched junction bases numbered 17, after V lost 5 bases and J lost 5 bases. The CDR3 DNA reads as TGTGCCAGCAGTCCCTCTCTCGACAGGGGAACATTGCATCAGCCCCAGCATTTT. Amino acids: CASSPSLDRGTLHQPQHF.

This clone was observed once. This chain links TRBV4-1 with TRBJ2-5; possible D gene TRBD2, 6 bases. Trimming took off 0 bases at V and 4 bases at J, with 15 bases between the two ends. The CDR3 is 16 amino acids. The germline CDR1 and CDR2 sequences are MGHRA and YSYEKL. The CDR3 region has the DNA TGCGCCAGCAGCCAAGACGAGCGGAGGGTATCAGAGACCCAGTACTTC. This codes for CASSQDERRVSETQYF.

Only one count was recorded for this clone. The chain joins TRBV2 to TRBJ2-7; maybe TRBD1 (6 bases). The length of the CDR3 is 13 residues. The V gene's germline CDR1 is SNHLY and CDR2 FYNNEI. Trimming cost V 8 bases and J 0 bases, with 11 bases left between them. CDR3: CASRQASSYEQYF. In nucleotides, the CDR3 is TGTGCCAGCCGACAGGCCAGCTCCTACGAGCAGTACTTC.

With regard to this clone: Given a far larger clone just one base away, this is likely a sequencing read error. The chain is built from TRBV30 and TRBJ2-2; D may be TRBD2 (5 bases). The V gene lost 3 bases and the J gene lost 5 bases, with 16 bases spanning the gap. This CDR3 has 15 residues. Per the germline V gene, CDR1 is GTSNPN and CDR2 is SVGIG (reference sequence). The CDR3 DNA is TGTGCCTGGAGAGCCCCGGGATGGACTACCGGGGAGCTGTTTTTT. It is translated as CAWRAPGWTTGELFF.

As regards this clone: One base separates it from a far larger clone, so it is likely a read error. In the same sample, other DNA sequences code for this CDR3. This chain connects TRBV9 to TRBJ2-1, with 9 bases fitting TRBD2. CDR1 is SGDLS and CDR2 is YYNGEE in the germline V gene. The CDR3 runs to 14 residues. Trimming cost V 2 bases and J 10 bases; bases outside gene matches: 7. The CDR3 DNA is TGTGCCAGCAGCGTGAGCGGGAGGAGGGACGAGCAGTTCTTC. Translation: CASSVSGRRDEQFF.

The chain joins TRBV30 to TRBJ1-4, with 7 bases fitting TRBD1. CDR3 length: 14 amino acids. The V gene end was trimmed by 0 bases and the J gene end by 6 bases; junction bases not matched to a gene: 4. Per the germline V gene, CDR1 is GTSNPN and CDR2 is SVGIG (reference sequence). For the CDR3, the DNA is TGTGCCTGGAGTGTACGGGGGACAGATGAAAAACTGTTTTTT. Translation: CAWSVRGTDEKLFF.

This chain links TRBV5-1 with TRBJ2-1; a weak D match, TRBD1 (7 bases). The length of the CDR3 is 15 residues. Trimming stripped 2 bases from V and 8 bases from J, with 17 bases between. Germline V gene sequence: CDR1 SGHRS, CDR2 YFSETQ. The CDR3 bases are TGCGCCAGCAGCTTAGGAGGGGGCGCGTTTCATGAGCAGTTCTTC. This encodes CASSLGGGAFHEQFF.